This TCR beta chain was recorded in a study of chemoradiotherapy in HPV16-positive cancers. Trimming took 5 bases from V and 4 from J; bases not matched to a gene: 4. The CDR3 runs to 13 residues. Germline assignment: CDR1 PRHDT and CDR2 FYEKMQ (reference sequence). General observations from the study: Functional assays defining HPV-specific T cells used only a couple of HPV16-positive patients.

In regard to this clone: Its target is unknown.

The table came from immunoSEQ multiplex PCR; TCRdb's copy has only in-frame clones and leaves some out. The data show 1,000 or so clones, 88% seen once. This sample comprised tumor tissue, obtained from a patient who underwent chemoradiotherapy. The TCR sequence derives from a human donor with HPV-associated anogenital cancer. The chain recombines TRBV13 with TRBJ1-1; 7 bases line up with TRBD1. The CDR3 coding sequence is TGTGCCAGCAGCGACAGGGTTAGCACTGAAGCTTTCTTT. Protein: CASSDRVSTEAFF. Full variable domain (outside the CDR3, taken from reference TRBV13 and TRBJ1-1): AAGVIQSPRHLIKEKRETATLKCYPIPRHDTVYWYQQGPGQDPQFLISFYEKMQSDKGSIPDRFSAQQFSDYHSELNMSSLELGDSALYFCASSDRVSTEAFFGQGTRLTVV.